The rows below give T cell receptor beta chains drawn from one sample of a study of blood T cell repertoires in COVID-19. Generated by immunoSEQ multiplex PCR, the TCRdb table keeps only in-frame clones and is missing some. The sample yields 90,000 to 120,000 clones, 60% to 85% seen once. Input material: peripheral blood. The source is a woman aged 40 to 50 with acute or convalescent COVID-19. Each CDR3 is given with its conserved first and last residue.

j_gene: TRBJ2-5
v_gene: TRBV19
CDR3aa: CASSIGGRWDSWGLETQYF

j_gene: TRBJ1-1
v_gene: TRBV28
CDR3aa: CASSSPGSTGSRTEAFF

j_gene: TRBJ2-7
v_gene: TRBV7-2
CDR3aa: CASSRTSGVGAYEQYF

j_gene: TRBJ2-3
v_gene: TRBV24-1
CDR3aa: CATSGGSTDTQYF

j_gene: TRBJ2-7
v_gene: TRBV6-5
CDR3aa: CASSSRGFREQYF

j_gene: TRBJ2-7
v_gene: TRBV6-5
CDR3aa: CASSSRRGLYEQYF

j_gene: TRBJ2-2
v_gene: TRBV7-9
CDR3aa: CASSLDDRVGELFF

j_gene: TRBJ1-6
v_gene: TRBV5-6
CDR3aa: CASSPRTGTYNSPLHF

j_gene: TRBJ2-3
v_gene: TRBV30
CDR3aa: CAWSRGGGVGDTQYF

j_gene: TRBJ2-1
v_gene: TRBV24-1
CDR3aa: CATSSSGRTYNEQFF

j_gene: TRBJ1-1
v_gene: TRBV24-1
CDR3aa: CATRTGGMNTEAFF

j_gene: TRBJ1-2
v_gene: TRBV11-2
CDR3aa: CASSLPLGGGGGYTF

j_gene: TRBJ2-2
v_gene: TRBV9
CDR3aa: CASSQGQGGAGELFF

j_gene: TRBJ2-2
v_gene: TRBV7-6
CDR3aa: CASSFLAGGLPGELFF

j_gene: TRBJ1-2
v_gene: TRBV18
CDR3aa: CASSPDGGGGYTF

j_gene: TRBJ2-1
v_gene: TRBV5-1
CDR3aa: CASTQGANSYNEQFF

j_gene: TRBJ1-4
v_gene: TRBV7-9
CDR3aa: CASSRLGAGGEKLFF

j_gene: TRBJ2-5
v_gene: TRBV28
CDR3aa: CASSTSGVVRETQYF

j_gene: TRBJ2-7
v_gene: TRBV7-9
CDR3aa: CASSPMVAGHYEQYF

j_gene: TRBJ1-6
v_gene: TRBV5-1
CDR3aa: CASSLQGQFNSPLHF

j_gene: TRBJ2-3
v_gene: TRBV9
CDR3aa: CASSPSGGTDTQYF

j_gene: TRBJ2-1
v_gene: TRBV5-5
CDR3aa: CASSLSDSNYNEQFF

j_gene: TRBJ2-2
v_gene: TRBV30
CDR3aa: CAWCPTATGGNTGELFF

j_gene: TRBJ2-6
v_gene: TRBV19
CDR3aa: CASSTTGSGANVLTF

j_gene: TRBJ1-1
v_gene: TRBV2
CDR3aa: CASSLRSGENTEAFF

j_gene: TRBJ2-1
v_gene: TRBV3-1/TRBV3-2
CDR3aa: CASTSGAGEYNEQFF

j_gene: TRBJ2-2
v_gene: TRBV5-5
CDR3aa: CASNPSGQGTGELFF

j_gene: TRBJ1-4
v_gene: TRBV19
CDR3aa: CASRSQGAPNEKLFF

j_gene: TRBJ1-3
v_gene: TRBV7-8
CDR3aa: CASSWRDHSGNTIYF

j_gene: TRBJ1-2
v_gene: TRBV5-1
CDR3aa: CASSSQGLGVDGYTF

j_gene: TRBJ2-7
v_gene: TRBV7-2
CDR3aa: CASSLDRRINPFYEQYF

j_gene: TRBJ2-7
v_gene: TRBV19
CDR3aa: CASSNQGNGYEQYF

j_gene: TRBJ1-3
v_gene: TRBV18
CDR3aa: CASSPSEGAGNTIYF

j_gene: TRBJ1-4
v_gene: TRBV6-1
CDR3aa: CASSEAHTNEKLFF

j_gene: TRBJ2-7
v_gene: TRBV7-9
CDR3aa: CASSLAGQGTYEQYF

j_gene: TRBJ2-1
v_gene: TRBV12-5
CDR3aa: CASGFETVNEQFF

j_gene: TRBJ2-1
v_gene: TRBV6-4
CDR3aa: CASSDSGGYNEQFF

j_gene: TRBJ1-4
v_gene: TRBV7-9
CDR3aa: CASSLGVEIDEKLFF

j_gene: TRBJ2-3
v_gene: TRBV4-3
CDR3aa: CASSRQLAVGTDTQYF

j_gene: TRBJ2-2
v_gene: TRBV30
CDR3aa: CAWSSKTRNTGELFF

j_gene: TRBJ1-1
v_gene: TRBV11-3
CDR3aa: CASSLTGMVTEAFF

j_gene: TRBJ2-2
v_gene: TRBV5-1
CDR3aa: CASRSGGAGTGELFF

j_gene: TRBJ1-2
v_gene: TRBV5-3
CDR3aa: CARSLDGSEYYGYTF

j_gene: TRBJ2-1
v_gene: TRBV4-2
CDR3aa: CASRPSGGAGYNEQFF

j_gene: TRBJ2-2
v_gene: TRBV5-1
CDR3aa: CASSRGTSGGAGELFF